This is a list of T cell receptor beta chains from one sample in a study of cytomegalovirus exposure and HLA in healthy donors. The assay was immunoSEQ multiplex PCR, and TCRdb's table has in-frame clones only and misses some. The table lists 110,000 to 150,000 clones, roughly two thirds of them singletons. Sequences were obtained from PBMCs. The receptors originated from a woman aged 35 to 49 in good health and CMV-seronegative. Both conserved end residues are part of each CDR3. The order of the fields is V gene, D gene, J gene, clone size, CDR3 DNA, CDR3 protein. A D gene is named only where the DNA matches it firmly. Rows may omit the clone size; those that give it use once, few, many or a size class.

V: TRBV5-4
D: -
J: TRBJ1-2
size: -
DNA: TGTGCCAGCAGTCCCTCCGGGACTGGAGCCTATGGCTACACCTTC
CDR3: CASSPSGTGAYGYTF

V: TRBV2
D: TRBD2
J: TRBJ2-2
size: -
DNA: TGTGCCAGCGGAAGCGGGGGGAACACCGGGGAGCTGTTTTTT
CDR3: CASGSGGNTGELFF

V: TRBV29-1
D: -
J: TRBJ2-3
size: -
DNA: TGCAGCGTAAACTTACGGGAAGACCTCCCAGATACGCAGTATTTT
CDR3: CSVNLREDLPDTQYF

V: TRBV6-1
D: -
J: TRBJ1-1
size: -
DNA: TGTGCCAGCCGGGAGGGGGTGAACACTGAAGCTTTCTTT
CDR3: CASREGVNTEAFF

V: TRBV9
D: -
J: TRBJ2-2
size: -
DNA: TGTGCCAGCAGCGTAGAGGGCGGCAGGGATACCGGGGAGCTGTTTTTT
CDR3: CASSVEGGRDTGELFF

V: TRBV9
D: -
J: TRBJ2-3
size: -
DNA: TGTGCCAGCAGCCCCGAGGGGAGGATCCGCGACGATACGCAGTATTTT
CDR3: CASSPEGRIRDDTQYF

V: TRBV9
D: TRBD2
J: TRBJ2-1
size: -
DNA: TGTGCCAGCAGCGTAGGGCCAGCGGGAGGAACATCCGGGAGCTCCTACAATGAGCAGTTCTTC
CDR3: CASSVGPAGGTSGSSYNEQFF

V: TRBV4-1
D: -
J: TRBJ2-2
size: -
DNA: TGCGCCAGCAGCCCGCCCCAGCGGGTTAACACCGGGGAGCTGTTTTTT
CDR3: CASSPPQRVNTGELFF

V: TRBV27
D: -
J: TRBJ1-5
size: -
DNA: TGTGCCAGCAGTGAACAGGGTAGCAATCAGCCCCAGCATTTT
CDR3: CASSEQGSNQPQHF

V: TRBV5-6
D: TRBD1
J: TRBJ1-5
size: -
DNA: TGTGCCAGCAGCCCATCCGGGGGACAGGCCGATCAGCCCCAGCATTTT
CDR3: CASSPSGGQADQPQHF

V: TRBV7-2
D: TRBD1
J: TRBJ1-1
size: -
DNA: TGTGCCAGCAGCCCAAGAGGACAGGGAATGGGCACTGAAGCTTTCTTT
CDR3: CASSPRGQGMGTEAFF

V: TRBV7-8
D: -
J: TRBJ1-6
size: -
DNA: TGTGCCAGCAGCTTAGCACAGGGCGATTCACCCCTCCACTTT
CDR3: CASSLAQGDSPLHF

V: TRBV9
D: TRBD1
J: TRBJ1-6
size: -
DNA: TGTGCCAGCAGCGAACAACAGGGGAATTCACCCCTCCACTTT
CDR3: CASSEQQGNSPLHF

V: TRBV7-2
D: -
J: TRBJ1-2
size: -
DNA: TGTGCCAGCAGCTTACCAGGGGCGGGGGGGGCCGGTGGCTACACCTTC
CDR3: CASSLPGAGGAGGYTF

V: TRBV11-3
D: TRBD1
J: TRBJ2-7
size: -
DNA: TGTGCCAGCAGCCCCGGGACAGGGGGTTCCGAGCAGTACTTC
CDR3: CASSPGTGGSEQYF

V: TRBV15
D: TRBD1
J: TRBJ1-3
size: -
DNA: TGTGCCACTAAACCGGGACAGGGCCTTCACTCTGGAAACACCATATATTTT
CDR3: CATKPGQGLHSGNTIYF

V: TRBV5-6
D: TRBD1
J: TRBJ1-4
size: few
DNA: TGTGCCAGCAGCCCGAAAGAAGGGGGCTCGGGTGAAAAACTGTTTTTT
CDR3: CASSPKEGGSGEKLFF

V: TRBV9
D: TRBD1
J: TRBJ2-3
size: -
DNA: TGTGCCAGCAGAACAGGGGGCGCGGGAGATACGCAGTATTTT
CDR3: CASRTGGAGDTQYF

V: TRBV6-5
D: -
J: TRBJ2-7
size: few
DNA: TGTGCCAGCAGTTCGAAGCTGGGAGACGAGCAGTACTTC
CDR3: CASSSKLGDEQYF

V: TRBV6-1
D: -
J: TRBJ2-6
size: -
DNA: TGTGCCAGCAGTGAAGCAGGACTGCCTGGGGCCAACGTCCTGACTTTC
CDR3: CASSEAGLPGANVLTF

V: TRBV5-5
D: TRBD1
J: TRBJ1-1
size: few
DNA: TGTGCCAGCAGCTTGCAGGGGGCAGTCACTGAAGCTTTCTTT
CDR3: CASSLQGAVTEAFF

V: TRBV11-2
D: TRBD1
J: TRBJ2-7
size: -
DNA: TGTGCCAGCAGCATCTGGGACAGGGGGAGCTCCTACGAGCAGTACTTC
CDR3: CASSIWDRGSSYEQYF

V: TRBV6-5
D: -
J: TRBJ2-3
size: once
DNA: TGTGCCAGCAGGTACCACAGGGATGCTAGCACAGATACGCAGTATTTT
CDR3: CASRYHRDASTDTQYF

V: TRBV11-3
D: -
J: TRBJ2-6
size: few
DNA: TGTGCCAGCAGCTTTACAGGCAACGTCCTGACTTTC
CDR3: CASSFTGNVLTF

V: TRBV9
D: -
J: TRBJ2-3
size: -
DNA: TGTGCCAGCAGCGTAGGTGCGGGACGCTCTCCCACAGATACGCAGTATTTT
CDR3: CASSVGAGRSPTDTQYF

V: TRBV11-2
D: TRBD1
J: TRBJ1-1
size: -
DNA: TGTGCCAGCAGCTTAGGTTTCGGGACAGGGGGCTATGAGACTGAAGCTTTCTTT
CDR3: CASSLGFGTGGYETEAFF

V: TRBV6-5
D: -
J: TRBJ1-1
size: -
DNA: TGTGCCAGCAGTTACTTCCCAGATCCGATTGAAGCTTTCTTT
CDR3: CASSYFPDPIEAFF

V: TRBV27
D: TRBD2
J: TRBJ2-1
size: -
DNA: TGTGCCAGCAGTTTAGGTGGCGGGGGGTTGCAGTTCTTC
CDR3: CASSLGGGGLQFF

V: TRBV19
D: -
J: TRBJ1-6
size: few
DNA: TGTGCCAGTCAAGAGGGCATAATGAATTCACCCCTCCACTTT
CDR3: CASQEGIMNSPLHF

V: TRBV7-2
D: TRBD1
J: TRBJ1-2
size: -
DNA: TGTGCCAGCAGTTTCATTACAGGGGTAGACTATGGCTACACCTTC
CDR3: CASSFITGVDYGYTF

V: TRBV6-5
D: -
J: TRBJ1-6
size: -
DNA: TGTGCCAGCAGTTCCAGAGGTTATAATTCACCCCTCCACTTT
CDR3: CASSSRGYNSPLHF

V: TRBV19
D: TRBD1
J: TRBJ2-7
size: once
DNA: TGTGCCAGTAGTCGGATGAGGACAGGGAAGAACGAGCAGTACTTC
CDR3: CASSRMRTGKNEQYF

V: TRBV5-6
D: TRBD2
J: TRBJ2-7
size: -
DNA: TGTGCCAGCTCTCGGGGGGGGCCGACATACTCCTACGAGCAGTACTTC
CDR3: CASSRGGPTYSYEQYF

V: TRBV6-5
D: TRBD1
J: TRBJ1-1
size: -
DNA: TGTGCCAGCAGCCTGACAGGGGGCACTGAAGCTTTCTTT
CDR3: CASSLTGGTEAFF

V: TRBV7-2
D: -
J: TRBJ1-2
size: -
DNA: TGTGCCAGCAGCCTTGACAGTTACTATGGCTACACCTTC
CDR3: CASSLDSYYGYTF

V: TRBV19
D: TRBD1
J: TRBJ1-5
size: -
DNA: TGTGCCAGTAGTATAGGGGGGACAGGGCGCAATCAGCCCCAGCATTTT
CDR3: CASSIGGTGRNQPQHF